The T cell receptor (beta chain) under discussion was sequenced for a study of T-cell reconstitution after alpha-beta-depleted transplantation in children. Per the germline V gene, CDR1 is LNHNV and CDR2 is YYDKDF (reference sequence). The CDR3 is 16 residues long. Germline trimming cut 5 bases from V and 2 bases from J; bases unmatched to any gene: 12. As it was prepared, the TCRbeta library received unique molecular identifiers. TCRdb independently ran MiXCR on the PCR reads; one entry per CDR3 protein. The repertoire holds about 400,000 distinct CDR3 sequences, with about a fifth as singletons. The sample holds many counts of this clonotype.

V gene TRBV15 combines with J gene TRBJ2-7; 7 bases are a match to TRBD2. The sequence was obtained from a human donor who donated a stem cell graft to a child with acute myeloid leukemia. This sample comprised PBMCs from the stem cell graft donor, obtained from the stem cell graft. The CDR3 sequence: CATSVNSGPSTYEQYF. In nucleotides, the CDR3 is TGTGCCACCAGCGTCAATAGCGGGCCTTCCACCTACGAGCAGTACTTC. The variable domain in full, with the rest retrieved from reference TRBV15 and TRBJ2-7, is DAMVIQNPRYQVTQFGKPVTLSCSQTLNHNVMYWYQQKSSQAPKLLFHYYDKDFNNEADTPDNFQSRRPNTSFCFLDIRSPGLGDTAMYLCATSVNSGPSTYEQYFGPGTRLTVT.